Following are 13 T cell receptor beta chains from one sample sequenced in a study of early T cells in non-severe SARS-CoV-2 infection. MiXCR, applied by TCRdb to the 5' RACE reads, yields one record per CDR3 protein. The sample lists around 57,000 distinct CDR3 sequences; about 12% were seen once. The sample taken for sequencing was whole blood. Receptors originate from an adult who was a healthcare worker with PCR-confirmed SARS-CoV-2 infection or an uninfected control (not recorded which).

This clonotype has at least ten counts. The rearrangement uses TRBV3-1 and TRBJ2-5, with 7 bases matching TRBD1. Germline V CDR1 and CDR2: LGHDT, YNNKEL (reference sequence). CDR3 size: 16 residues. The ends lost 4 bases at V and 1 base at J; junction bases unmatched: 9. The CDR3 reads CASSLDRVGGQETQYF. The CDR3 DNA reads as TGTGCCAGCAGCCTCGACAGGGTTGGGGGCCAAGAGACCCAGTACTTC.

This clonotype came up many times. CDR3 DNA: TGCAGCTCCAGAGGGGGAGACAGGGCCAATCAGCCCCAGCATTTT. Residues: CSSRGGDRANQPQHF. The J gene is TRBJ1-5, the V gene TRBV29-1; TRBD1 agrees at 7 bases. Unmatched junction bases numbered 13, after V lost 8 bases and J lost 3 bases. The CDR3 length is 15 residues. Germline assignment: CDR1 SQVTM and CDR2 ANQGSEA.

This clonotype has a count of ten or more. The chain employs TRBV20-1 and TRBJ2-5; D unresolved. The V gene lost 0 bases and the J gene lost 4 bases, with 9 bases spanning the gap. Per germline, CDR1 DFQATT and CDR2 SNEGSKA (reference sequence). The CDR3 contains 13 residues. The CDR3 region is CSARDAMLETQYF. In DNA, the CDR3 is TGCAGTGCTAGAGACGCGATGTTAGAGACCCAGTACTTC.

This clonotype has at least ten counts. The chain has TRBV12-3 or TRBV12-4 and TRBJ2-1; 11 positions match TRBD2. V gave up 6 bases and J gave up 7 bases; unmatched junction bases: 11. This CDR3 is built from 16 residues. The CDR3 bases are TGTGCCAGCAGCCCCGTCTTTAGCGGGAGGGCAAATGAGCAGTTCTTC. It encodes CASSPVFSGRANEQFF.

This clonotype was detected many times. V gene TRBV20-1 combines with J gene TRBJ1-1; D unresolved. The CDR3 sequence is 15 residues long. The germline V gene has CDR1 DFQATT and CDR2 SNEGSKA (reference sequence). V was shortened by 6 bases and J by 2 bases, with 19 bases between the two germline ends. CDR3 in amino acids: CSARTAYIGNTEAFF. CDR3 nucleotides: TGCAGTGCAAGGACTGCGTATATTGGAAACACTGAAGCTTTCTTT.

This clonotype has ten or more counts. CDR3 amino acids: CASSLGTENGYTF. The CDR3 DNA sequence: TGTGCCAGCAGCTTAGGGACTGAAAATGGCTACACCTTC. This rearrangement joins TRBV11-2 to TRBJ1-2; no clear D. Germline values: CDR1 SGHAT, CDR2 FQNNGV. The germline V and J ends were trimmed by 1 base and 6 bases, with 9 bases remaining between them. CDR3 size: 13 residues.

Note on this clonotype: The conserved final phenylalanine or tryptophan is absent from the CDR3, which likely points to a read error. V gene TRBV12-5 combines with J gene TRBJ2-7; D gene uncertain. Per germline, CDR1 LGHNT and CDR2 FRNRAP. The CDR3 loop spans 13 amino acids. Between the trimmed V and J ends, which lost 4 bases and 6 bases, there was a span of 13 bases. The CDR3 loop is CASGSISGGEQYH. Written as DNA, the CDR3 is TGTGCTAGTGGTTCTATCTCAGGCGGCGAGCAGTACCAC.

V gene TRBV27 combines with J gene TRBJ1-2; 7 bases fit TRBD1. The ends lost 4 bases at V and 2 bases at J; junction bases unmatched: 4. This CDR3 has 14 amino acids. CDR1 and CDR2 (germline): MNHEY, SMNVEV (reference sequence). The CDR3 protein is CASSSGQSNYGYTF. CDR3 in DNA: TGTGCCAGCAGTTCGGGACAGTCAAACTATGGCTACACCTTC.

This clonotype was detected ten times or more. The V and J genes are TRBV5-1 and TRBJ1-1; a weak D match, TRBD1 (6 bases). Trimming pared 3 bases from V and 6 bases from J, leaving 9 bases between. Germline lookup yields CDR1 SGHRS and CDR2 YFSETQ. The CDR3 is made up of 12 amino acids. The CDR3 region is CASSYGQSEAFF. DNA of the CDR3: TGCGCCAGCAGCTACGGACAGTCTGAAGCTTTCTTT.

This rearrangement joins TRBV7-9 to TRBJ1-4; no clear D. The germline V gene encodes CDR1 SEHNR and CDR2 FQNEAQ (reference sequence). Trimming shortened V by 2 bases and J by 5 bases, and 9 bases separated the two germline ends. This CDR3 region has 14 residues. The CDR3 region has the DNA TGTGCCAGCAGCTTATCGACGGGGAATGAAAAACTGTTTTTT. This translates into CASSLSTGNEKLFF.

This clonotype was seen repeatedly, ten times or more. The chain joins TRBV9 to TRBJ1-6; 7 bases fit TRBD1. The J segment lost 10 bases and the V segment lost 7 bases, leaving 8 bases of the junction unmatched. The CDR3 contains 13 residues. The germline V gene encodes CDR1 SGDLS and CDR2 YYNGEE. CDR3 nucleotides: TGTGCCAGCGGAGGGGGCGCGGGGTCACCCCTCCACTTT. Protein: CASGGGAGSPLHF. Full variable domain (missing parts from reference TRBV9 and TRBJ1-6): DSGVTQTPKHLITATGQRVTLRCSPRSGDLSVYWYQQSLDQGLQFLIQYYNGEERAKGNILERFSAQQFPDLHSELNLSSLELGDSALYFCASGGGAGSPLHFGNGTRLTVT.

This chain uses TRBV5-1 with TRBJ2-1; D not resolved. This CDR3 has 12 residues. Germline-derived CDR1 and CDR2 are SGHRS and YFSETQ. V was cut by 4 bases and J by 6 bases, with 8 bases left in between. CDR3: CASSLPSNEQFF. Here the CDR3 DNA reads TGCGCCAGCAGCCTACCAAGCAATGAGCAGTTCTTC.

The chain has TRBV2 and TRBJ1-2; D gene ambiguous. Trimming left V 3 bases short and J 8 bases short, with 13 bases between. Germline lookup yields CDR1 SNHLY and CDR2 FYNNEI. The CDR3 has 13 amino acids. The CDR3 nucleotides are TGTGCCAGCAGTGACGAGCAGGAGGTAGGCTACACCTTC. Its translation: CASSDEQEVGYTF.